This T cell receptor (beta chain) was found in a study of identical twins. TCRdb fed the 5' RACE reads into MiXCR, producing one record per CDR3 protein. In the table there are 500,000 to 600,000 distinct CDR3 sequences, 22% of which are singletons. Study results and caveats: Its conclusions, products of cross-sectional statistical analysis, did not come from following the same donors.

This clonotype came up a few times. Its matching antigen is unknown. Trimming cost V 3 bases and J 3 bases, with 12 bases left between them. Germline CDR1 reads DFQATT; CDR2 reads SNEGSKA (reference sequence). This CDR3 contains 15 residues. These data were also reused for a study on T cells expressing NK-cell markers. From that paper: Repertoires of TCR beta were obtained from T cells sorted as CD3+CD56+NKG2C+, CD3+CD56+NKG2C- and CD3+CD56-NKG2C+. For several experiments, T cell sorting was restricted to the alpha-beta TCR population by means of an anti-gamma-delta TCR antibody.

The V gene is TRBV20-1, the J gene TRBJ2-6; D remains unclear. Material: CD4+ T cells sorted from blood. The sequence derives from a woman aged 18-29 years in good health. DNA for the CDR3: TGCAGTGCTAGGATCAGCCGGAGTGGGGCCAACGTCCTGACTTTC. It translates to CSARISRSGANVLTF.